A single sample is the source of the 25 T cell receptor beta chains below, sequenced in a study of breast tumors, draining lymph nodes, adjacent tissues. Breast cancer patients provided tissue from their axillary draining lymph nodes. One entry per CDR3 protein, called by TCRdb with MiXCR from the multiplex PCR reads. The table lists approximately 120,000 distinct CDR3 sequences, 21% of them singletons. Sequenced input: axillary lymph node tissue. These receptors were obtained from a female donor with breast cancer. Some clones in this sample may be carry-over from other donors' samples.

This clonotype has at least ten counts. The CDR3 sequence: CSVAGSTNTGELFF. The CDR3 nucleotides are TGCAGCGTGGCCGGTAGCACGAACACCGGGGAGCTGTTTTTT. V gene TRBV29-1 combines with J gene TRBJ2-2; D is ambiguous. Germline V lookup: CDR1 SQVTM, CDR2 ANQGSEA. V gave up 6 bases and J gave up 0 bases, with 11 bases separating them. The CDR3 sequence is 14 residues long.

With regard to this clonotype: Being one base from a much bigger clone, this may be a read error. V usage is TRBV5-4 and J usage is TRBJ2-3, with D perhaps matching TRBD2 (5 bases). The germline V gene encodes CDR1 SGHNT and CDR2 YYREEE (reference sequence). The CDR3 is 14 residues long. The CDR3 DNA is TGTGCCAGCAGTGCGGCCCTACTGGGAGATATGCAGTATTTT. Translation: CASSAALLGDMQYF. Supplemented by reference TRBV5-4 and TRBJ2-3, the full variable domain reads ETGVTQSPTHLIKTRGQQVTLRCSSQSGHNTVSWYQQALGQGPQFIFQYYREEENGRGNFPPRFSGLQFPNYSSELNVNALELDDSALYLCASSAALLGDMQYFGPGTRLTVL.

This clonotype was recorded only once. A much larger clone lies a single base off, so this may be a read error. The V gene is TRBV10-3, the J gene TRBJ1-3; 7 bases agree with TRBD1. The CDR3 runs 13 residues. CDR1 ENHRY and CDR2 SYGVKD come from the germline V gene. V trimming: 10 bases; J trimming: 3 bases; junction bases outside the gene matches: 6. The CDR3 DNA follows: TGTGCCACCAGCGGGGACAGTGGAAACACCATATATTTT. It specifies CATSGDSGNTIYF.

This clonotype appeared many times. This chain uses TRBV12-3 or TRBV12-4 with TRBJ2-2, with D possibly being TRBD2 (5 bases). The CDR3 has 17 residues. V was trimmed by 3 bases and J by 0 bases, leaving 14 bases between them. The CDR3 DNA follows: TGTGCCAGCAGTTTGCCCGGGGATACGGCGAACACCGGGGAGCTGTTTTTT. Encoded protein: CASSLPGDTANTGELFF.

This clonotype was observed at least ten times. The J gene is TRBJ2-1, the V gene TRBV28; D is unresolved. The CDR3 runs to 11 residues. Germline assignment: CDR1 MDHEN and CDR2 SYDVKM. V lost 2 bases and J 8 bases, leaving 4 bases between the germline ends. In nucleotides, the CDR3 is TGTGCCAGCAGTTTAGACGATGAGCAGTTCTTC. It translates to CASSLDDEQFF.

This chain links TRBV28 with TRBJ1-2, with 8 bases that match TRBD1. The CDR3 loop spans 12 amino acids. V lost 6 bases to trimming and J lost 7 bases; unmatched junction nucleotides: 4. CDR1 MDHEN and CDR2 SYDVKM come from the germline V gene. The CDR3 bases are TGTGCCAGCAGAGGCAGGGGGCTTGGCTACACCTTC. Translation: CASRGRGLGYTF.

This clonotype was seen more than once but under ten times. The V gene is TRBV19, the J gene TRBJ2-5, with TRBD1 matching 7 bases. The CDR3 runs 14 residues. V lost 4 bases to trimming and J lost 0 bases; unmatched junction nucleotides: 2. Germline V gives CDR1 LNHDA, CDR2 SQIVND (reference sequence). The CDR3 reads CASSNRGYQETQYF. The CDR3 nucleotides read TGTGCCAGTAGTAACAGGGGTTACCAAGAGACCCAGTACTTC.

V is TRBV9 and J is TRBJ1-1, with D possibly TRBD1 on 5 matching bases. This CDR3 spans 16 amino acids. Germline V gene sequence: CDR1 SGDLS, CDR2 YYNGEE. V lost 4 bases and J lost 1, with 17 bases in between. The CDR3 spells CASSPAGTEGNTEAFF. CDR3 DNA sequence: TGTGCCAGCAGCCCGGCCGGGACTGAGGGGAACACTGAAGCTTTCTTT.

This clonotype came up a few times. V is TRBV28 and J is TRBJ2-1, with TRBD2 matching 8 bases. The germline gives CDR1 MDHEN, CDR2 SYDVKM. The junction had 11 bases not matched to a gene; V was cut back by 6 bases and J by 4 bases. The CDR3 consists of 16 residues. The CDR3 sequence: CASRPLTSVQYNEQFF. CDR3 nucleotides: TGTGCCAGCAGACCATTGACTAGCGTACAATACAATGAGCAGTTCTTC.

This chain links TRBV28 with TRBJ2-5; a possible D gene is TRBD1 (6 bases). Trimming pared 7 bases from V and 5 bases from J, leaving 17 bases between. The CDR3 extends over 14 amino acids. Per germline, CDR1 MDHEN and CDR2 SYDVKM. CDR3 sequence: CASTGTFTGETQYF. The DNA for the CDR3 is TGTGCCAGCACTGGGACATTTACGGGGGAGACCCAGTACTTC.

In this sample, this clonotype turned up many times. This chain uses TRBV20-1 with TRBJ2-5; perhaps TRBD2 as D (5 bases). V lost 6 bases to trimming and J lost 4 bases, with 12 bases between them. Germline V CDR1 and CDR2: DFQATT, SNEGSKA (reference sequence). CDR3 length: 12 amino acids. CDR3 in amino acids: CSASGARETQYF. CDR3 bases: TGCAGTGCCAGCGGAGCGAGAGAGACCCAGTACTTC.

A remark on this clonotype: Given a much more abundant clone one base away, this may be a read error. This rearrangement joins TRBV3-1 to TRBJ2-1, with D unclear. The germline V gene has CDR1 LGHDT and CDR2 YNNKEL (reference sequence). Trimming took 0 bases from V and 0 from J, leaving 15 bases between them. This CDR3 contains 18 residues. This CDR3 is CASSQDGRPVGSYNEQFF. Here the CDR3 DNA reads TGTGCCAGCAGCCAAGACGGCAGGCCTGTGGGCTCCTACAATGAGCAGTTCTTC.

Many counts were recorded for this clonotype. The V gene is TRBV2, the J gene TRBJ2-5; unclear D gene. Germline CDR1 reads SNHLY; CDR2 reads FYNNEI. V lost 3 bases, J lost 5 bases, and 13 bases lay in between. The CDR3 totals 14 residues. The CDR3, as DNA: TGTGCCAGCAGTGACGAGGTGTTCTCGGAGACCCAGTACTTC. Protein: CASSDEVFSETQYF.

This clonotype was detected ten times or more. The chain employs TRBV10-2 and TRBJ2-1; 15 bases fit TRBD2. This CDR3 contains 15 residues. Germline V lookup: CDR1 WSHSY, CDR2 SAAADI. V lost 7 bases and J lost 5; bases outside the gene matches: 3. CDR3 amino acids: CASNGLAGGNNEQFF. CDR3 nucleotide sequence: TGCGCCAGCAACGGACTAGCGGGAGGGAACAATGAGCAGTTCTTC.

This clonotype was seen ten or more times. This chain links TRBV27 with TRBJ2-7; a possible D gene is TRBD2 (5 bases). Germline-derived CDR1 and CDR2 are MNHEY and SMNVEV (reference sequence). This CDR3 contains 16 residues. Trimming shortened V by 8 bases and J by 0 bases, and 20 bases separated the two germline ends. CDR3 residues: CASSSEGAESSYEQYF. Here the CDR3 DNA reads TGTGCCAGCTCCAGCGAGGGCGCCGAAAGCTCCTACGAGCAGTACTTC.

This clonotype was observed a few times. The genes are TRBV27 and TRBJ2-3; 8 bases agree with TRBD1. Germline assignment: CDR1 MNHEY and CDR2 SMNVEV (reference sequence). With 4 bases clipped from V and 2 bases from J, the junction kept 5 bases outside the gene matches. The CDR3 consists of 15 residues. CDR3 DNA sequence: TGTGCCAGCAGTTCCCGGGACAGGAACACAGATACGCAGTATTTT. The encoded protein is CASSSRDRNTDTQYF.

This clonotype was recorded at least ten times. This chain links TRBV6-1 with TRBJ1-5; 9 bases match TRBD1. Germline V gives CDR1 MNHNS, CDR2 SASEGT. V shed 4 bases and J 5 bases; nucleotides not matched to a gene: 6. The CDR3 runs 15 residues. CDR3 protein: CASSGRDRVYQPQHF. In DNA, the CDR3 is TGTGCCAGCAGTGGCCGGGACAGGGTGTATCAGCCCCAGCATTTT.

Remarks on this clonotype: It may be a read error: a sequence one base away is much more abundant. The chain uses TRBV7-9 and TRBJ2-2, with D possibly matching TRBD1 (6 bases). Per germline, CDR1 SEHNR and CDR2 FQNEAQ (reference sequence). The CDR3 runs to 15 residues. In nucleotides, the CDR3 is TGTGCCGGCAGCTTACAGGGTCCGAACACCGGGGAGCTGTTTTTT. Amino acid sequence: CAGSLQGPNTGELFF.

This clonotype was detected ten times or more. DNA for the CDR3: TGCAGTGCTAGATCGGGCAATGAGCAGTTCTTC. This codes for CSARSGNEQFF. This chain connects TRBV20-1 to TRBJ2-1; D unclear. Trimming took off 2 bases at V and 6 bases at J, with 5 bases between the two ends. The CDR3 loop spans 11 amino acids. From germline, CDR1 is DFQATT and CDR2 SNEGSKA (reference sequence).

Note on this clonotype: The junction shows a germline mismatch at one end, possibly a read error. The chain links TRBV7-3 to TRBJ2-1; a possible D gene is TRBD2 (6 bases). CDR3 length: 13 residues. Per germline, CDR1 SGHTA and CDR2 FQGTGA. The CDR3 sequence: CASGPGTEDEQSF. The CDR3 nucleotides are TGTGCCAGCGGCCCCGGGACTGAGGATGAGCAGTCCTTC.

This clonotype has ten or more counts. The V call is TRBV12-3 or TRBV12-4, the J call TRBJ2-2; D uncertain. The CDR3 runs to 14 residues. With 3 bases removed from V and 6 bases from J, the gap between germline ends came to 11 bases. Here the CDR3 DNA reads TGTGCCAGCAGTTTGGCCCTGCTTGCCGGGGAGCTGTTTTTT. This translates into CASSLALLAGELFF.

CDR3 nucleotide sequence: TGTGCCAGCAGTATGACAGGGTCGGCGGATGGCTACACCTTC. Translating gives CASSMTGSADGYTF. The V call is TRBV25-1, the J call TRBJ1-2, with 7 bases that match TRBD1. CDR3 size: 14 residues. Per the germline V gene, CDR1 is MGHDK and CDR2 is SYGVNS. The ends lost 5 bases at V and 6 bases at J; junction bases unmatched: 9.

This clonotype was recorded many times. The rearrangement joins TRBV20-1 to TRBJ2-5; D might be TRBD1 (6 bases). The germline V gene has CDR1 DFQATT and CDR2 SNEGSKA (reference sequence). This CDR3 has 14 residues. Trimming cost V 3 bases and J 5 bases, with 16 bases left between them. The CDR3 DNA sequence: TGCAGTGCTAGTAGGGACACCCCCGGGGAGACCCAGTACTTC. Protein: CSASRDTPGETQYF.

In regard to this clonotype: A single base separates this from a much larger clone, so it may be a read error. The chain combines TRBV30 with TRBJ1-4; no clear D gene. The CDR3 is 14 amino acids. Per the germline V gene, CDR1 is GTSNPN and CDR2 is SVGIG (reference sequence). CDR3: CAWSVLRLDEKLLF. The CDR3 coding sequence is TGTGCCTGGAGTGTACTTAGGTTGGATGAAAAACTGCTTTTT.

This clonotype came up many times. The V and J genes are TRBV5-6 and TRBJ2-6; TRBD1 is a possible D gene (6 bases). The V and J ends lost 4 bases and 0 bases respectively, with 8 bases between them. The germline gives CDR1 SGHDT, CDR2 YYEEEE. This CDR3 spans 15 amino acids. DNA of the CDR3: TGTGCCAGCAGCGGGGACAACTCTGGGGCCAACGTCCTGACTTTC. Translated: CASSGDNSGANVLTF.